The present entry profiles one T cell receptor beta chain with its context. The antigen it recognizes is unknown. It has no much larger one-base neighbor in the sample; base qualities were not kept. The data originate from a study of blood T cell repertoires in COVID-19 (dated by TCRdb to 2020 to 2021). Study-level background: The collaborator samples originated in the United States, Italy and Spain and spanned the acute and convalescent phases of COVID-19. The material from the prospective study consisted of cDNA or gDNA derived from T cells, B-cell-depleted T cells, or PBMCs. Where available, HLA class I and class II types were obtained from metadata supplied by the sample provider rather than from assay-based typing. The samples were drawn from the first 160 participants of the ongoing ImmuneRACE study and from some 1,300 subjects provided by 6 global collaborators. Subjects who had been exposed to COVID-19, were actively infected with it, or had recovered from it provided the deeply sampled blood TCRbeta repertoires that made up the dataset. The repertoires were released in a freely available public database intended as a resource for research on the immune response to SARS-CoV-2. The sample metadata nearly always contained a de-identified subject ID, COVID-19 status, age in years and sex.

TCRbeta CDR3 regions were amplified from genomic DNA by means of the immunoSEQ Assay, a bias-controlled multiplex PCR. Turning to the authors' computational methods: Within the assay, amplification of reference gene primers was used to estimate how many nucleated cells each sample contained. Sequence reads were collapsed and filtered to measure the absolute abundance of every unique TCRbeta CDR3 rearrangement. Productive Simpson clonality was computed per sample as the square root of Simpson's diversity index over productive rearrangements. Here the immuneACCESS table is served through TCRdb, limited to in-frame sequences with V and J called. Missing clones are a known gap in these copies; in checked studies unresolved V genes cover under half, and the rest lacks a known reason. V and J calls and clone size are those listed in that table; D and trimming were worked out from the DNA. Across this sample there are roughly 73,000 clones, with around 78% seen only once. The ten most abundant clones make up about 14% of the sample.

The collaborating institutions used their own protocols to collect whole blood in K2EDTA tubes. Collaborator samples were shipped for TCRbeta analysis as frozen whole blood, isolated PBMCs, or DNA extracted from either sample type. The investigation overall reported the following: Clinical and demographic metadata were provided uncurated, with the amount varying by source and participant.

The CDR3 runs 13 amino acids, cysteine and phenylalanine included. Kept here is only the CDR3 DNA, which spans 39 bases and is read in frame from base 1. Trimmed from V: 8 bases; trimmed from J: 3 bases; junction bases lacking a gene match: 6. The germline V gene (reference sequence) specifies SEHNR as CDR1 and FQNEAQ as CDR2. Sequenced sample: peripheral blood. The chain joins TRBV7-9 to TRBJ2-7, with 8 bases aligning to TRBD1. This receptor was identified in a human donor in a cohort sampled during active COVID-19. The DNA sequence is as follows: TGTGCCAGCGCCCGGACAGGGAGCTACGAGCAGTACTTC. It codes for CASARTGSYEQYF.